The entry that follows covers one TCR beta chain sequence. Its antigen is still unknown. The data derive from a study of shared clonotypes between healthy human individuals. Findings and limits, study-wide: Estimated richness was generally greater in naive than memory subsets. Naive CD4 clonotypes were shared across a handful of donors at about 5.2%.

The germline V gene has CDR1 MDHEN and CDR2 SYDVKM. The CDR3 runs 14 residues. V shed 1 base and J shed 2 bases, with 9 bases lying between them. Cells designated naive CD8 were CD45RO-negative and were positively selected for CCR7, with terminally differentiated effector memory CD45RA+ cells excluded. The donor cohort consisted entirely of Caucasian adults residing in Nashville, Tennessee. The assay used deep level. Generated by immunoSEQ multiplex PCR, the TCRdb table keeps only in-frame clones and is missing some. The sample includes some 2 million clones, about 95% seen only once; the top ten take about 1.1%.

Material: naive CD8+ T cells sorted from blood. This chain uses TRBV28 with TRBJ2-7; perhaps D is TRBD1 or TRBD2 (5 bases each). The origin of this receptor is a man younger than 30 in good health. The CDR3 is CASSLLGTTYEQYF. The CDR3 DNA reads TGTGCCAGCAGTTTATTAGGGACCACCTACGAGCAGTACTTC.